Described below is a single T cell receptor beta chain sequence and its context. Its antigen is not identified. This sample is drawn from a study of T cell responses to AZD1222 COVID-19 vaccine. General observations from the study: Increases in Spike-specific TCR breadth and depth were seen after two AZD1222 doses. Nearly half of the spike-specific TCRs reportedly recognize variant regions that carry no mutations.

Libraries were prepared by immunoSEQ multiplex PCR; TCRdb keeps only in-frame clonotypes and omits some of them. The data contain 100,000 to 150,000 clones, around nine tenths of them singletons. Sequenced material: peripheral blood, taken on day 0 of AZD1222 vaccination. This TCR derives from an adult in good health.

The CDR3 sequence is CASPLTEKLFF. In DNA form, the CDR3 reads TGTGCCAGCCCCCTTACTGAAAAACTGTTTTTT. The chain uses TRBV5-6 and TRBJ1-4; D remains ambiguous. V lost 7 bases and J lost 7, with 8 bases in between. The CDR3 consists of 11 residues. Germline V gene sequence: CDR1 SGHDT, CDR2 YYEEEE.